This TCR beta chain was sequenced in a study of CD8+ T cells in alopecia areata. Study summary: Treated patients' severity was scored by percentage of affected scalp area. Study-wide points: Many expanded lesional clones persisted in scalp and blood during tofacitinib.

Treatment in this sample: oral pan-JAK inhibitor, 5-10 mg twice daily. Collected material from alopecia areata patients comprised lesional scalp punch biopsies and peripheral blood. As to this clone: Its antigen is not identified.

The sequencing template was cDNA reverse transcribed from extracted RNA. Clones were read by immunoSEQ multiplex PCR, and TCRdb kept only the in-frame ones, dropping some. Seen here are about 200,000 clones, 58% observed once, and the top ten hold 5.5%. The CDR3 consists of 15 residues. V was trimmed by 8 bases and J by 0 bases, leaving 16 bases between them. Germline CDR1 is MDHEN and CDR2 is SYDVKM. The V call is TRBV28, the J call TRBJ1-1, with D maybe TRBD1 (6 bases). The clonotype comes from a human donor with alopecia areata. Sequenced here: CD4+ T cells sorted from blood, sampled at week 24, from a patient treated with tofacitinib. The CDR3, as DNA: TGTGCCAGCCTATCCGCGGGGGGCGTGAACACTGAAGCTTTCTTT. Translation gives CASLSAGGVNTEAFF.